This T cell receptor (beta chain) stems from a study of sequential checkpoint blockade in melanoma. Overall study findings and caveats: About 30 times likelier clinical benefit followed increased tumor T-cell fraction and clonality.

The treatment here: randomized to nivolumab then ipilimumab (arm A) or the reverse (arm B). For this clone: Antigen specificity is unknown.

CDR3 length equals 15 residues. Germline CDR1 SGHVS, CDR2 FQNEAQ. V shed 1 base and J shed 3 bases, with 11 bases lying between them. The table came from immunoSEQ multiplex PCR; TCRdb's copy has only in-frame clones and leaves some out. In the table there are approximately 2,800 clones, approximately 30% of which are singletons. The chain combines TRBV7-8 with TRBJ2-3; D is possibly TRBD2 (6 bases). Sample: tumor tissue (inferred from file names), taken from a patient given nivolumab and ipilimumab in sequence. This receptor was obtained from a human donor with melanoma. CDR3: CASSLGEEGTDTQYF. The CDR3 DNA reads TGTGCCAGCAGCTTAGGGGAGGAAGGGACAGATACGCAGTATTTT.